Described below is a single T cell receptor (beta chain) sequence and its context. This sample was included in a study of blood T cell repertoires in COVID-19. About the research overall: Researchers got acute and convalescent COVID-19 samples from the United States, Italy and Spain.

Authors' processing steps: From reference gene primer amplification, estimates of nucleated cell counts were derived. The method was immunoSEQ multiplex PCR; TCRdb's version includes in-frame clones alone and lacks a portion of them. From that table come the V and J calls and clone size; the DNA was used to work out D and trimming. The profile shows about 160,000 clones, about 83% of them singletons. There are 18 residues in the CDR3. Unmatched junction bases numbered 11, after V lost 1 base and J lost 1 base. Germline V lookup: CDR1 SGHAT, CDR2 FQNNGV. The receptor was derived from a man aged 60-69 years with acute or convalescent COVID-19. The chain couples TRBV11-2 to TRBJ2-3; 7 bases agree with TRBD2. The sample was peripheral blood. CDR3 sequence reads: CASSLVAGRGDGTDTQYF. DNA of the CDR3: TGTGCCAGCAGCTTAGTGGCAGGCCGGGGGGACGGCACAGATACGCAGTATTTT.